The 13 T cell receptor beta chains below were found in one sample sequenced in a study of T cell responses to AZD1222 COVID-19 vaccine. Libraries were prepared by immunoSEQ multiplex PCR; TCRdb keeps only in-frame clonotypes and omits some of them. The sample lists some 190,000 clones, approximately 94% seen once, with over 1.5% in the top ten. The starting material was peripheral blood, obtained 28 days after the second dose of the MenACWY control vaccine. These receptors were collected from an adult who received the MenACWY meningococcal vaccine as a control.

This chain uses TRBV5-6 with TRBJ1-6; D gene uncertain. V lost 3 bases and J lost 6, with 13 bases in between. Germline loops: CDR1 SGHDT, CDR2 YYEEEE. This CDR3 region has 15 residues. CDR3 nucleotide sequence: TGTGCCAGCAGCTGGAACCCGGGTTCTAATTCACCCCTCCACTTT. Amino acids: CASSWNPGSNSPLHF.

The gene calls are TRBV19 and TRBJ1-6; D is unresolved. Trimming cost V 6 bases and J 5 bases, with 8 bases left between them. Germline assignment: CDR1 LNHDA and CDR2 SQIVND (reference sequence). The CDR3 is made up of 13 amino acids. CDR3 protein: CASRVANNSPLHF. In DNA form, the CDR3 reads TGTGCCAGTAGGGTGGCTAATAATTCACCCCTCCACTTT.

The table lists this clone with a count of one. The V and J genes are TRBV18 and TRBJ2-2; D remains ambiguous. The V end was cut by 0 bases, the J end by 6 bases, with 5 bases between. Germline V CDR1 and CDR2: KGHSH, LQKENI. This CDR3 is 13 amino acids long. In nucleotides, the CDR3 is TGTGCCAGCTCACCACCGAGTTCCGGGGAGCTGTTTTTT. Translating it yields CASSPPSSGELFF.

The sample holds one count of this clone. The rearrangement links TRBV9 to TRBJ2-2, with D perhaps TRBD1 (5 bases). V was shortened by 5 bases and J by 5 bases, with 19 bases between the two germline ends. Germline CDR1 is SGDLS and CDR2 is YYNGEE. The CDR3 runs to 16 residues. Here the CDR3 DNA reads TGTGCCAGCAGTGACGGTGCAGGGATTACGACCGGGGAGCTGTTTTTT. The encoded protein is CASSDGAGITTGELFF.

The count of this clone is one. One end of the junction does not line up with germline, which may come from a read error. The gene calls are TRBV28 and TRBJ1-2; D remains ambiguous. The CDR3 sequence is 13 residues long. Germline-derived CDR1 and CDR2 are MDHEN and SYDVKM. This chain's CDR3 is CTSSAIPSYGYTF. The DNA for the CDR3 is TGTACCAGCAGTGCGATACCCTCCTATGGCTACACCTTC.

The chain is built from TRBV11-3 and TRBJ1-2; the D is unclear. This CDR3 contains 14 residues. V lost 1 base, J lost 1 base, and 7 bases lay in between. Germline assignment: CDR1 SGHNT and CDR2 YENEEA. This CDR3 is CASSLVRYNYGYTF. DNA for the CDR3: TGTGCCAGCAGCTTAGTACGGTATAACTATGGCTACACCTTC.

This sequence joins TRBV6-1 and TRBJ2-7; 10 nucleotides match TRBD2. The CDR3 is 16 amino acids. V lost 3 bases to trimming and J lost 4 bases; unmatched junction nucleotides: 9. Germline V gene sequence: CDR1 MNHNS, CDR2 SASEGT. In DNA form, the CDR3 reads TGTGCCAGCAGTGAGGGGCTAGCGGGAGTAGTGTACGAGCAGTACTTC. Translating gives CASSEGLAGVVYEQYF.

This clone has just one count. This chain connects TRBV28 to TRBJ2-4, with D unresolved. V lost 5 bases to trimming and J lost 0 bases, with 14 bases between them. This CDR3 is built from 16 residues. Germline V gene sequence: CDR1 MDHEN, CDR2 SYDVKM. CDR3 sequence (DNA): TGTGCCAGCAGTGCAAATGAGAAACTAGCCAAAAACATTCAGTACTTC. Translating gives CASSANEKLAKNIQYF.

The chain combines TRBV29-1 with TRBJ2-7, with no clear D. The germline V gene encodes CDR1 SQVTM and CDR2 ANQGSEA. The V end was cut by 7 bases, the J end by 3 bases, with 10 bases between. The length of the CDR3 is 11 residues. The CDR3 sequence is CSAVDGYEQYF. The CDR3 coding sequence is TGCAGCGCCGTGGACGGCTACGAGCAGTACTTC.

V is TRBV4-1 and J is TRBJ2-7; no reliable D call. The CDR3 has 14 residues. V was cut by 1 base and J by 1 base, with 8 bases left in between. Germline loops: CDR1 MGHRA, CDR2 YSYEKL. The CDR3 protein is CASSQAGGSYEQYF. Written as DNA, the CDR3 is TGCGCCAGCAGCCAAGCCGGCGGTTCCTACGAGCAGTACTTC.

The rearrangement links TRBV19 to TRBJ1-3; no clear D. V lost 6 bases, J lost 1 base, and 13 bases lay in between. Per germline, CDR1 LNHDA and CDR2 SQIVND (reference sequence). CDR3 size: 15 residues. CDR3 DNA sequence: TGTGCCAGTAGCACCTTCAGGTCTTCTGGAAACACCATATATTTT. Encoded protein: CASSTFRSSGNTIYF.

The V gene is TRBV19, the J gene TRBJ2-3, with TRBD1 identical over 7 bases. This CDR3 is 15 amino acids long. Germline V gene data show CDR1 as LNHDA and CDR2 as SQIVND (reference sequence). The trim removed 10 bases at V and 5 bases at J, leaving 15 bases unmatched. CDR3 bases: TGTGCCACAAGCTGGGGAACAGGGGTTAAAGATACGCAGTATTTT. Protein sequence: CATSWGTGVKDTQYF. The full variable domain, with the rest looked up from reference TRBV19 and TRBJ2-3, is DGGITQSPKYLFRKEGQNVTLSCEQNLNHDAMYWYRQDPGQGLRLIYYSQIVNDFQKGDIAEGYSVSREKKESFPLTVTSAQKNPTAFYLCATSWGTGVKDTQYFGPGTRLTVL.

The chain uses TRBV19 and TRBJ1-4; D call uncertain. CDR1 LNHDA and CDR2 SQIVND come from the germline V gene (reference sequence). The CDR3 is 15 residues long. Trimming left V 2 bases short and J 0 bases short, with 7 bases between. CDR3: CASSISRSTNEKLFF. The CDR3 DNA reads TGTGCCAGTAGTATAAGCAGATCAACTAATGAAAAACTGTTTTTT.